This T cell receptor beta chain originates from a study of blood T cell repertoires in COVID-19. Produced via immunoSEQ multiplex PCR; TCRdb's table is partial and in-frame only. The sample yields 450,000 or so clones, 89% seen once. The CDR3 spans 16 residues. Trimming removed 2 bases at V and 0 bases at J, with 14 bases between. Germline V gene sequence: CDR1 GTSNPN, CDR2 SVGIG (reference sequence). Seattle researchers signed up patients amid active infection and tracked them longitudinally. The clonotype was recovered from a woman aged 40 to 55 with COVID-19, enrolled during active disease. The material sequenced was peripheral blood. This chain uses TRBV30 with TRBJ1-3, with D unresolved. The CDR3 reads CAWSIVRKSSGNTIYF. CDR3 coding DNA: TGTGCCTGGAGTATAGTACGAAAGAGCTCTGGAAACACCATATATTTT.